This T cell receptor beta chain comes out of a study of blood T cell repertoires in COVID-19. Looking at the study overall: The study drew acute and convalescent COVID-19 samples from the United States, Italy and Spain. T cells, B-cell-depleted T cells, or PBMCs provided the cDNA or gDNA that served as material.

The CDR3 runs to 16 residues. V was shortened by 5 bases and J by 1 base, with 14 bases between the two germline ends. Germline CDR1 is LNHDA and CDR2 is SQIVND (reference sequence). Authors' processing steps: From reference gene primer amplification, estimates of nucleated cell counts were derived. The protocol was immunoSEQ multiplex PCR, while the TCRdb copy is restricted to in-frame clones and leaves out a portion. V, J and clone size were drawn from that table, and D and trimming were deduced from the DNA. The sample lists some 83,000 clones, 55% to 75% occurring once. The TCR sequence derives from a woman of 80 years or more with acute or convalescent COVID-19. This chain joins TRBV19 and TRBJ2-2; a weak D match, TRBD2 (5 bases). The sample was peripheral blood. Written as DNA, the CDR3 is TGTGCCAGTAGTGATGAAAGAGGGAGGAACACCGGGGAGCTGTTTTTT. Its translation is CASSDERGRNTGELFF.